Listed below are T cell receptor beta chains from one sample, sequenced in a study of T cells after yellow fever vaccination. MiXCR, run by TCRdb on the 5' RACE reads, gives a single entry per CDR3 protein. The sample carries 300,000 to 350,000 distinct CDR3 sequences, around a tenth recorded once. The sample here was CD4+ T cells sorted from PBMCs, taken 45 days after the yellow fever booster vaccination. These receptors all stem from a man aged 18 to 29 who received the YFV17D yellow fever vaccine. Each CDR3 is given without its conserved first and last residue. Each record gives: V gene, J gene, CDR3 protein.

>TRBV5-1|TRBJ2-1
ASSLEGTGYNEQF
>TRBV5-4|TRBJ2-3
ASSLVSSGRGTQY
>TRBV5-1|TRBJ1-5
ASSSQPGTGLNQPQH
>TRBV7-9|TRBJ1-1
ASSSSMNTEAF
>TRBV7-9|TRBJ1-2
ASSPRQGWDYGYT
>TRBV7-2|TRBJ2-1
ASSLVRGGQYNEQF
>TRBV7-3|TRBJ1-1
ASSLRGGLSNTEAF
>TRBV6-1|TRBJ2-1
ASSEDRFSYNEQF
>TRBV5-8|TRBJ2-5
ASSLKTNYGVGTQY
>TRBV18|TRBJ1-5
ASSSDGTNQPQH
>TRBV21-1|TRBJ1-6
VGAHAGGSPLH
>TRBV7-3|TRBJ2-3
ASSPRARYPDTQY
>TRBV19|TRBJ1-5
ASSWGAGQNQPQH
>TRBV7-2|TRBJ2-1
ASSLDSLGGGAREQF
>TRBV20-1|TRBJ1-5
SARDNRGGEPQH
>TRBV6-5|TRBJ2-2
ASSRQGVNTGELF
>TRBV5-1|TRBJ2-7
ASSLGTGIIYEQY
>TRBV6-8|TRBJ2-1
ASTTVPSGGLLSYNEQF
>TRBV6-1|TRBJ2-6
ASSPLLAFAGANVLT
>TRBV20-1|TRBJ2-3
SAGTAYTDTQY
>TRBV5-1|TRBJ2-1
ASSLLNSYNEQF
>TRBV20-1|TRBJ2-7
SAPLAGGTYEQY
>TRBV20-1|TRBJ1-2
SAAGEQYGYT
>TRBV7-3|TRBJ2-5
ASSFAQGETQY
>TRBV7-6|TRBJ2-5
ASSTSGGPVETQY
>TRBV4-3|TRBJ2-7
ASSQTGGPGIEQY
>TRBV5-1|TRBJ2-5
ASSLEGLAGETQY
>TRBV18|TRBJ1-1
ASALVGQGTEAF
>TRBV12-3/TRBV12-4|TRBJ1-6
ASSLTTGGYNSPLH
>TRBV12-3/TRBV12-4|TRBJ2-1
ASSADRSSYNEQF
>TRBV6-4|TRBJ2-3
ASSDGGTQY
>TRBV10-3|TRBJ1-1
AINHDMNTEAF
>TRBV5-1|TRBJ1-1
ASSLDNAEAF
>TRBV12-3/TRBV12-4|TRBJ2-1
ASSLPGTGYNEQF
>TRBV18|TRBJ2-5
ASSPGPGETQY
>TRBV20-1|TRBJ2-4
SAVLGAKNIQY
>TRBV7-2|TRBJ2-3
ASSSPGRYLSTDTQY
>TRBV6-5|TRBJ2-5
ASSRTGGSGETQY
>TRBV6-2/TRBV6-3|TRBJ1-1
ASSYGDLREAF
>TRBV5-1|TRBJ1-1
ASSRRGVSDTEAF
>TRBV6-2/TRBV6-3|TRBJ2-2
ASSGQVLNTGELF
>TRBV12-3/TRBV12-4|TRBJ2-5
ASRRGGETQY
>TRBV12-3/TRBV12-4|TRBJ1-1
DSIRRGQAF
>TRBV19|TRBJ2-1
ATRLRQDYYNEQF
>TRBV7-2|TRBJ2-5
ASSYSHMQETQY
>TRBV28|TRBJ1-2
ASRQTGTNYGYT
>TRBV9|TRBJ1-6
ASSVDLGSNSPLH
>TRBV5-6|TRBJ1-3
ASRQDGLSGNTIY
>TRBV6-6|TRBJ1-1
ASKWSDTEAF
>TRBV5-4|TRBJ1-2
ASSLVEVYGYT
>TRBV6-2/TRBV6-3|TRBJ2-1
ASSYQASGGANEQF